This T cell receptor beta chain was sequenced in a study of cytomegalovirus exposure and HLA in healthy donors. PCR primers comprised 60 Vbeta and 13 Jbeta primers. Libraries were prepared by immunoSEQ multiplex PCR; TCRdb keeps only in-frame clonotypes and omits some of them. The table includes about 160,000 clones, around 76% detected once. V was pared by 3 bases and J by 4 bases, with 5 bases of the junction left unmatched. CDR1 and CDR2 (germline): KGHSH, LQKENI. CDR3 length: 15 amino acids. On this clone itself: As yet, its antigen is unknown.

Study conclusions and caveats: Highly shared sequence variants in one cluster were likely a sequencing artifact. For TCR beta chains, V- and J-gene trimming was later linked to a missense DCLRE1C variant. Presence/absence analyses assumed roughly uniform sequencing depth across donors, which may not hold.

The genes are TRBV18 and TRBJ2-2; 7 bases are shared with TRBD1. The clonotype comes from a female donor in good health and CMV-seronegative. Sequenced input: PBMCs. CDR3 residues: CASSPTGWSTGELFF. In nucleotides, the CDR3 is TGTGCCAGCTCACCGACAGGGTGGAGCACCGGGGAGCTGTTTTTT. The full variable domain, completed using reference TRBV18 and TRBJ2-2, is NAGVMQNPRHLVRRRGQEARLRCSPMKGHSHVYWYRQLPEEGLKFMVYLQKENIIDESGMPKERFSAEFPKEGPSILRIQQVVRGDSAAYFCASSPTGWSTGELFFGEGSRLTVL.